One and the same sample provided the 3 T cell receptor beta chains below, sequenced in a study of tumor-infiltrating lymphocytes in glioblastoma multiforme. TCR beta libraries were built from RNA through three nested multiplex PCR rounds using modified ARM-PCR. Via MiXCR, TCRdb re-called the multiplex PCR reads, giving one row per CDR3 protein. The sample holds about 12,000 distinct CDR3 sequences, 64% seen once. Sample: brain tumor tissue. These receptors were collected from a male donor with glioblastoma.

This clonotype was counted between two and nine times. V gene TRBV20-1 combines with J gene TRBJ2-3; 9 nucleotides line up with TRBD1. The germline V gene has CDR1 DFQATT and CDR2 SNEGSKA (reference sequence). J gave up 2 bases and V 0 bases, and 6 bases lay outside the gene matches. The CDR3 has 16 residues. CDR3 in DNA: TGCAGTGCTAGAGAACCGACAGGGGGAGACACAGATACGCAGTATTTT. This codes for CSAREPTGGDTDTQYF.

Worth noting for this clonotype: An end of the junction differs from the germline gene, which may be a read error. CDR3 region: CSVGAAYDEQFF. The CDR3 region has the DNA TGCAGCGTTGGGGCAGCCTACGATGAGCAGTTCTTC. The chain links TRBV29-1 to TRBJ2-1, with unresolved D. The V gene's germline CDR1 is SQVTM and CDR2 ANQGSEA. The CDR3 sequence is 12 residues long.

The chain couples TRBV6-5 to TRBJ2-7, with D tentatively TRBD2 (5 bases). The CDR3 totals 14 residues. The V end was cut by 2 bases, the J end by 6 bases, with 14 bases between. The germline CDR1 and CDR2 sequences are MNHEY and SVGAGI. CDR3 region: CASSYTEGWSEQYF. The CDR3 bases are TGTGCCAGCAGTTACACCGAGGGCTGGTCCGAGCAGTACTTC.